Below are 27 T cell receptor beta chains sequenced from a single sample in a study of T-cell memory formation after mild COVID-19. One entry per CDR3 protein results from TCRdb running MiXCR on the 5' RACE reads. Of about 470,000 distinct CDR3 sequences listed, around a quarter were seen once; the top ten hold approximately 12%. Sequences were obtained from PBMCs or a T cell subset sorted from them (not recorded which). These receptors came from an adult woman who had mild COVID-19 (a few samples of this study predate the infection). Cell type and time point are not known.

This clonotype was counted once. V usage is TRBV9 and J usage is TRBJ1-2; 9 bases line up with TRBD1. V gave up 1 base and J gave up 2 bases; unmatched junction bases: 12. This CDR3 has 18 amino acids. Germline CDR1 reads SGDLS; CDR2 reads YYNGEE. The CDR3 DNA is TGTGCCAGCAGCGTATCAGCTTTAGGGACAGGGAAGAACTATGGCTACACCTTC. It encodes CASSVSALGTGKNYGYTF.

This clonotype was seen a few times. The chain employs TRBV7-3 and TRBJ2-1; TRBD2 is a possible D gene (5 bases). V was cut by 5 bases and J by 5 bases, with 10 bases left in between. This CDR3 spans 13 amino acids. Germline CDR1 reads SGHTA; CDR2 reads FQGTGA. The CDR3 coding sequence is TGTGCCAGCAGCCCGGGAAAAAACAATGAGCAGTTCTTC. Encoded protein: CASSPGKNNEQFF.

The chain recombines TRBV4-1 with TRBJ1-2; the D gene is possibly TRBD1 (6 bases). Germline assignment: CDR1 MGHRA and CDR2 YSYEKL. V was clipped by 0 bases and J by 2 bases, with 10 bases between them. The CDR3 runs 15 residues. This chain's CDR3 is CASSQDRDNNYGYTF. Written as DNA, the CDR3 is TGCGCCAGCAGCCAAGATCGGGACAACAACTATGGCTACACCTTC.

DNA for the CDR3: TGTGCCAGCGGTGGACAGATGAACACTGAAGCTTTCTTT. It encodes CASGGQMNTEAFF. The chain uses TRBV14 and TRBJ1-1; weak D call: TRBD1 (6 bases). V was cut by 8 bases and J by 0 bases, with 10 bases left in between. CDR1 SGHDN and CDR2 FVKESK come from the germline V gene. The CDR3 is 13 amino acids.

The chain couples TRBV24-1 to TRBJ2-1; 8 positions agree with TRBD1. V lost 4 bases and J lost 8; bases outside the gene matches: 12. The germline gives CDR1 KGHDR, CDR2 SFDVKD. The CDR3 contains 16 residues. In nucleotides, the CDR3 is TGTGCCACCAGTGAGGGAGAGACAGGGGCTTTGGATGAGCAGTTCTTC. Protein: CATSEGETGALDEQFF.

This clonotype appeared many times. This chain uses TRBV12-3 or TRBV12-4 with TRBJ2-5; TRBD2 matches at 12 bases. The CDR3 loop spans 15 amino acids. V dropped 2 bases and J dropped 5; count of bases not matched to a gene: 3. The CDR3 loop is CASSLLAGGPETQYF. The CDR3 DNA reads TGTGCCAGCAGTTTACTAGCGGGGGGGCCCGAGACCCAGTACTTC.

This clonotype is a singleton in its sample. This rearrangement joins TRBV3-1 to TRBJ1-2, with D unclear. Germline V CDR1 and CDR2: LGHDT, YNNKEL (reference sequence). The CDR3 has 13 residues. Between the trimmed V and J ends, which lost 8 bases and 8 bases, there was a span of 18 bases. The CDR3 protein is CASGNRAVEGYTF. The CDR3 nucleotides are TGTGCCAGCGGAAATCGGGCAGTGGAAGGCTACACCTTC.

This clonotype was observed a handful of times. The gene calls are TRBV5-1 and TRBJ2-1; 10 bases align to TRBD1. V trimming: 4 bases; J trimming: 7 bases; junction bases outside the gene matches: 5. The CDR3 is 14 residues long. Germline V gives CDR1 SGHRS, CDR2 YFSETQ. The CDR3 region is CASSRGQGNNEQFF. The CDR3 DNA follows: TGCGCCAGCAGCCGGGGACAGGGGAATAATGAGCAGTTCTTC.

J is TRBJ2-3 and V is TRBV5-1; D ambiguous. V lost 2 bases to trimming and J lost 2 bases, with 9 bases between them. CDR1 SGHRS and CDR2 YFSETQ come from the germline V gene. The CDR3 is made up of 14 amino acids. CDR3 protein: CASSFNIYTDTQYF. In DNA form, the CDR3 reads TGCGCCAGCAGCTTTAATATCTACACAGATACGCAGTATTTT.

The table lists this clonotype with a few counts. V is TRBV4-3 and J is TRBJ2-3; possible D gene TRBD2, 6 bases. The CDR3 length is 15 residues. The V and J ends lost 4 bases and 2 bases respectively, with 13 bases between them. Per the germline V gene, CDR1 is LGHNA and CDR2 is YSLEER. The DNA for the CDR3 is TGCGCCAGCAGCCCACGAGCGGGTTTCACAGATACGCAGTATTTT. This sequence encodes CASSPRAGFTDTQYF.

The chain has TRBV7-6 and TRBJ1-1, with D perhaps TRBD1 (6 bases). The CDR3 is 16 amino acids. Germline V CDR1 and CDR2: SGHVS, FNYEAQ. V gave up 1 base and J gave up 0 bases, with 12 bases separating them. CDR3 loop: CASSLVRGDMNTEAFF. The CDR3 nucleotides are TGTGCCAGCAGCTTAGTAAGGGGGGACATGAACACTGAAGCTTTCTTT.

The chain joins TRBV12-3 or TRBV12-4 to TRBJ2-4; D may be TRBD2 (6 bases). Trimming stripped 3 bases from V and 0 bases from J, with 12 bases between. The CDR3 length is 16 residues. CDR3 bases: TGTGCCAGCAGTTTTACCGGGACTCTAGCCAAAAACATTCAGTACTTC. Encoded protein: CASSFTGTLAKNIQYF.

V and J are TRBV7-2 and TRBJ2-1; D gene uncertain. CDR3 length equals 12 residues. Per germline, CDR1 SGHTA and CDR2 FQGNSA. V gave up 2 bases and J gave up 9 bases, with 8 bases separating them. The CDR3 region has the DNA TGTGCCAGCAGCTTACAGTATTCTGAGCAGTTCTTC. Translating gives CASSLQYSEQFF.

The sample holds a few counts of this clonotype. The CDR3 nucleotides read TGCGCCAGCAGCCAAGATCCGGGCCCCGGTTACTACGAGCAGTACTTC. This encodes CASSQDPGPGYYEQYF. The chain combines TRBV4-1 with TRBJ2-7; D call uncertain. V lost 0 bases and J lost 3, with 15 bases in between. CDR3 length: 16 amino acids. In germline, CDR1 is MGHRA, CDR2 YSYEKL.

The rearrangement links TRBV14 to TRBJ1-2, with D tentatively TRBD1 (6 bases). Trimming pared 11 bases from V and 4 bases from J, leaving 17 bases between. This CDR3 has 13 residues. Germline CDR1 SGHDN, CDR2 FVKESK. For the CDR3, the DNA is TGTGCCCGATGGGGGGCGCCTTCCTATGGCTACACCTTC. Translated: CARWGAPSYGYTF.

Only a few counts were recorded for this clonotype. The chain recombines TRBV7-9 with TRBJ2-7, with a weak D call TRBD2 (6 bases). The CDR3 totals 15 residues. Trimming stripped 4 bases from V and 1 base from J, with 14 bases between. Germline lookup yields CDR1 SEHNR and CDR2 FQNEAQ (reference sequence). CDR3 loop: CASSSRVGGSYEQYF. For the CDR3, the DNA is TGTGCCAGCAGCTCGCGCGTCGGGGGATCCTACGAGCAGTACTTC.

This clonotype was seen a handful of times. The chain couples TRBV7-6 to TRBJ2-1; D ambiguous. The germline V gene has CDR1 SGHVS and CDR2 FNYEAQ. V was pared by 0 bases and J by 0 bases, with 9 bases between. The CDR3 loop spans 16 amino acids. CDR3 sequence reads: CASSLAQASSYNEQFF. The CDR3, as DNA: TGTGCCAGCAGCTTAGCGCAGGCTAGCTCCTACAATGAGCAGTTCTTC.

The V and J genes are TRBV7-9 and TRBJ2-2; 14 bases agree with TRBD2. The CDR3 loop spans 18 amino acids. J lost 4 bases, V lost 4 bases, and 8 bases had no gene match. Germline values: CDR1 SEHNR, CDR2 FQNEAQ (reference sequence). CDR3 in DNA: TGTGCCAGCAGCTCTTTCGGGACTAGCGGGAGCGGCACCGGGGAGCTGTTTTTT. This encodes CASSSFGTSGSGTGELFF.

This chain uses TRBV9 with TRBJ2-3; 9 bases fit TRBD1. The CDR3 has 16 amino acids. CDR1 is SGDLS, CDR2 YYNGEE, per germline. V lost 3 bases, J lost 2 bases, and 7 bases stayed unmatched. CDR3 protein: CASSEGQGSFTDTQYF. CDR3 sequence (DNA): TGTGCCAGCAGCGAGGGACAGGGAAGTTTCACAGATACGCAGTATTTT.

This chain connects TRBV7-8 to TRBJ2-4; D gene unclear. Germline-derived CDR1 and CDR2 are SGHVS and FQNEAQ. The V end was cut by 2 bases, the J end by 1 base, with 15 bases between. The CDR3 totals 17 residues. The CDR3 protein is CASSLWVGPEAKNIQYF. In nucleotides, the CDR3 is TGTGCCAGCAGCTTATGGGTAGGACCCGAGGCCAAAAACATTCAGTACTTC.

V gene TRBV5-1 combines with J gene TRBJ1-1; the D is unclear. This CDR3 is 13 amino acids long. Per germline, CDR1 SGHRS and CDR2 YFSETQ. V was pared by 4 bases and J by 4 bases, with 11 bases between. CDR3 protein: CASSPGVGTEAFF. CDR3 nucleotides: TGCGCCAGCAGCCCGGGAGTGGGCACTGAAGCTTTCTTT.

This chain connects TRBV24-1 to TRBJ2-5; 10 bases agree with TRBD1. The J segment lost 5 bases and the V segment lost 0 bases, leaving 5 bases of the junction unmatched. Looked up from germline, CDR1 is KGHDR and CDR2 is SFDVKD. This CDR3 has 16 amino acids. The CDR3 bases are TGTGCCACCAGTGATTTGCGACAGGGGGCCGGGGAGACCCAGTACTTC. Amino acids: CATSDLRQGAGETQYF.

This sequence joins TRBV10-3 and TRBJ2-5, with D tentatively TRBD1 (6 bases). CDR3 size: 12 residues. From germline, CDR1 is ENHRY and CDR2 SYGVKD. CDR3 nucleotides: TGTGAGGAAGGGGGAACACAAGAGACCCAGTACTTC. This translates into CEEGGTQETQYF.

This clonotype was observed a few times. This chain joins TRBV9 and TRBJ2-2, with D tentatively TRBD1 (5 bases). The CDR3 has 18 amino acids. Trimming removed 4 bases from V and 5 bases from J, with 24 bases in between. Germline V gene data show CDR1 as SGDLS and CDR2 as YYNGEE. CDR3 nucleotides: TGTGCCAGCAGCCAAGACAGCCCGATTACCCCGAGGACCGGGGAGCTGTTTTTT. Encoded protein: CASSQDSPITPRTGELFF.

This clonotype has more than one count but fewer than ten. CDR3 nucleotide sequence: TGCGCCAGCAGCCAACTAGGGATCCACGAGCAGTACTTC. It codes for CASSQLGIHEQYF. The chain has TRBV4-1 and TRBJ2-7, with D unclear. The V end was cut by 2 bases, the J end by 5 bases, with 10 bases between. The CDR3 is made up of 13 amino acids. Germline CDR1 reads MGHRA; CDR2 reads YSYEKL.

This clonotype was detected a few times. The chain recombines TRBV5-1 with TRBJ2-5; the D gene is possibly TRBD1 (6 bases). The CDR3 consists of 15 residues. V lost 2 bases to trimming and J lost 2 bases, with 13 bases between them. Germline CDR1 reads SGHRS; CDR2 reads YFSETQ. CDR3 in DNA: TGCGCCAGCAGCTTACTTTACAGGGAACAAGAGACCCAGTACTTC. Its translation: CASSLLYREQETQYF.

This chain uses TRBV2 with TRBJ2-1; 12 bases match TRBD2. Germline V gives CDR1 SNHLY, CDR2 FYNNEI. V gave up 5 bases and J gave up 3 bases; unmatched junction bases: 8. The CDR3 runs 17 residues. The chain's CDR3 is CASSYRLAGEGYNEQFF. The CDR3 DNA is TGTGCCAGCAGTTACAGACTAGCGGGGGAAGGCTACAATGAGCAGTTCTTC.